These 31 T cell receptor beta chains were sequenced from one sample in a study of CD4+ T cells in melanoma. Produced via immunoSEQ multiplex PCR; TCRdb's table is partial and in-frame only. Of about 50,000 clones in the sample, 89% were seen once. Input material: peripheral blood. All receptors derive from a human donor with melanoma.

The CDR3 is CASSLTRGTTDTQYF. The CDR3 DNA follows: TGTGCCAGCAGCTTGACGCGGGGGACCACAGATACGCAGTATTTT. The rearrangement links TRBV5-5 to TRBJ2-3, with 7 bases fitting TRBD2. The V and J ends lost 1 base and 2 bases, in that order; junction bases with no gene match: 4. This CDR3 is 15 amino acids long. CDR1 SGHKS and CDR2 YYEKEE come from the germline V gene (reference sequence).

The chain uses TRBV6-5 and TRBJ2-4; D might be TRBD2 (6 bases). The CDR3 runs to 14 residues. In germline, CDR1 is MNHEY, CDR2 SVGAGI. Trimming took 4 bases from V and 11 from J, leaving 18 bases between them. The CDR3 loop reads CASSFAPGLSFQYF. As DNA, the CDR3 is TGTGCCAGCAGTTTCGCCCCGGGACTGAGCTTTCAGTACTTC.

The chain carries TRBV6-4 and TRBJ1-6, with D uncertain. In germline, CDR1 is MRHNA, CDR2 SNTAGT. The CDR3 has 16 residues. V lost 4 bases and J 7 bases, leaving 17 bases between the germline ends. The CDR3 nucleotides are TGTGCCAGCAGTGGCAAGGGCTCCCTCACAAATTCACCCCTCCACTTT. Translated: CASSGKGSLTNSPLHF.

The CDR3 region is CASSPNRAVTDTQYF. The CDR3 DNA reads as TGTGCCAGCAGTCCTAACAGGGCTGTCACAGATACGCAGTATTTT. V is TRBV14 and J is TRBJ2-3; weak D call: TRBD1 (6 bases). This CDR3 has 15 residues. The V and J ends lost 6 bases and 2 bases respectively, with 15 bases between them. Germline CDR1 SGHDN, CDR2 FVKESK.

V is TRBV30 and J is TRBJ2-5; either TRBD1 or TRBD2 may fit D (5 bases each). Germline CDR1 GTSNPN, CDR2 SVGIG (reference sequence). This CDR3 is built from 13 residues. Trimming shortened V by 5 bases and J by 6 bases, and 16 bases separated the two germline ends. The CDR3 DNA reads as TGTGCCTGGGGGGACGGGGCGGCGAAGACCCAGTACTTC. Translating it yields CAWGDGAAKTQYF.

The genes are TRBV7-2 and TRBJ1-4; 7 bases align to TRBD1. Trimming took 3 bases from V and 6 from J; bases not matched to a gene: 7. This CDR3 has 15 amino acids. The germline V gene encodes CDR1 SGHTA and CDR2 FQGNSA. The CDR3 DNA sequence: TGTGCCAGCAGCTTCGGAGGACAGGAGGATGAAAAACTGTTTTTT. Protein product: CASSFGGQEDEKLFF.

This clone was seen a few times. The gene calls are TRBV19 and TRBJ1-5, with D uncertain. Trimming shortened V by 3 bases and J by 3 bases, and 9 bases separated the two germline ends. The CDR3 runs to 14 residues. Germline V gene sequence: CDR1 LNHDA, CDR2 SQIVND (reference sequence). The CDR3 DNA sequence: TGTGCCAGTAGTATCTTCGGAGCCAATCAGCCCCAGCATTTT. Translation: CASSIFGANQPQHF.

This clone was recorded only once. The rearrangement uses TRBV5-1 and TRBJ2-7, with D possibly matching TRBD1 (5 bases). The V gene's germline CDR1 is SGHRS and CDR2 YFSETQ. This CDR3 comprises 13 residues. V was trimmed by 4 bases and J by 2 bases, leaving 10 bases between them. Written as DNA, the CDR3 is TGCGCCAGCAGCCCGGACAACGCCTACGAGCAGTACTTC. Protein: CASSPDNAYEQYF. The variable domain in full, completed from reference TRBV5-1 and TRBJ2-7, reads KAGVTQTPRYLIKTRGQQVTLSCSPISGHRSVSWYQQTPGQGLQFLFEYFSETQRNKGNFPGRFSGRQFSNSRSEMNVSTLELGDSALYLCASSPDNAYEQYFGPGTRLTVT.

The chain couples TRBV5-1 to TRBJ2-5, with D unclear. V lost 3 bases and J 0 bases, leaving 6 bases between the germline ends. Germline values: CDR1 SGHRS, CDR2 YFSETQ. The CDR3 runs 13 residues. The CDR3 protein is CASSSGYQETQYF. CDR3 DNA sequence: TGCGCCAGCAGCTCCGGGTACCAAGAGACCCAGTACTTC.

This clone was counted a single time. The rearrangement joins TRBV27 to TRBJ2-1, with D possibly TRBD2 on 6 matching bases. The ends were cut back, 1 base at V and 4 bases at J, with 11 bases in the middle. CDR1 is MNHEY, CDR2 SMNVEV, per germline (reference sequence). The CDR3 runs 15 residues. The CDR3 loop is CASSLYGGAYNEQFF. CDR3 bases: TGTGCCAGCAGTTTATACGGGGGAGCATACAATGAGCAGTTCTTC.

This sequence joins TRBV7-2 and TRBJ1-1; 7 bases align to TRBD1. The CDR3 loop spans 15 amino acids. Per germline, CDR1 SGHTA and CDR2 FQGNSA. V lost 5 bases, J lost 1 base, and 7 bases stayed unmatched. CDR3 loop: CASSPRQGPNTEAFF. CDR3 coding DNA: TGTGCCAGCAGCCCTAGACAGGGTCCGAACACTGAAGCTTTCTTT.

For this clone: The same CDR3 is also encoded by other DNA sequences in this sample. The chain links TRBV4-2 to TRBJ2-3; 8 nucleotides align to TRBD2. J lost 1 base, V lost 5 bases, and 2 bases had no gene match. Germline CDR1 LGHNA, CDR2 YNFKEQ. The CDR3 loop spans 14 amino acids. CDR3 nucleotide sequence: TGTGCCAGCAGCGGACTAGCTGGCACAGATACGCAGTATTTT. Translating it yields CASSGLAGTDTQYF.

The rearrangement links TRBV11-2 to TRBJ2-7, with 9 bases lining up with TRBD1. Losses at the gene ends were 0 bases for V and 0 bases for J; bases not matched to a gene: 3. The CDR3 has 16 amino acids. Germline CDR1 and CDR2: SGHAT and FQNNGV. Written as DNA, the CDR3 is TGTGCCAGCAGCTTAGATCAGGGACAGGGCTCCTACGAGCAGTACTTC. Translated, it gives CASSLDQGQGSYEQYF.

The chain employs TRBV30 and TRBJ1-4, with TRBD1 as a possible D gene (6 bases). Looked up from germline, CDR1 is GTSNPN and CDR2 is SVGIG (reference sequence). Trimming removed 2 bases at V and 1 base at J, with 11 bases between. The CDR3 has 15 amino acids. Here the CDR3 reads CAWSPGTLTNEKLFF. The DNA for the CDR3 is TGTGCCTGGAGTCCAGGGACACTAACTAATGAAAAACTGTTTTTT.

The chain is built from TRBV2 and TRBJ2-2, with D uncertain. CDR3 length: 14 residues. The V gene lost 7 bases and the J gene lost 4 bases, with 13 bases spanning the gap. Germline-derived CDR1 and CDR2 are SNHLY and FYNNEI. The chain's CDR3 is CASTDGSSTGELFF. The CDR3 coding sequence is TGTGCCAGCACTGACGGGTCTTCCACCGGGGAGCTGTTTTTT.

This clone was recorded a few times. The chain carries TRBV29-1 and TRBJ1-2; 7 positions agree with TRBD1. The V gene's germline CDR1 is SQVTM and CDR2 ANQGSEA. Trimming took 0 bases from V and 8 from J; bases not matched to a gene: 3. The CDR3 extends over 12 amino acids. CDR3 sequence: CSVEDNRGGYTF. The CDR3 DNA reads TGCAGCGTTGAAGATAACAGGGGAGGCTACACCTTC. The variable domain in full, completed from reference TRBV29-1 and TRBJ1-2, reads SAVISQKPSRDICQRGTSLTIQCQVDSQVTMMFWYRQQPGQSLTLIATANQGSEATYESGFVIDKFPISRPNLTFSTLTVSNMSPEDSSIYLCSVEDNRGGYTFGSGTRLTVV.

This chain connects TRBV28 to TRBJ1-6, with TRBD1 as a possible D gene (5 bases). The CDR3 consists of 16 residues. V gave up 6 bases and J gave up 3 bases, with 15 bases separating them. CDR1 is MDHEN, CDR2 SYDVKM, per germline. Written as DNA, the CDR3 is TGTGCCAGCAGAACCGGGGCGGGAAGCTATAATTCACCCCTCCACTTT. Amino acid sequence: CASRTGAGSYNSPLHF.

J is TRBJ1-2 and V is TRBV19, with a tentative D call TRBD1 (6 bases). The ends were cut back, 3 bases at V and 4 bases at J, with 12 bases in the middle. The CDR3 consists of 14 residues. The germline CDR1 and CDR2 sequences are LNHDA and SQIVND (reference sequence). In DNA, the CDR3 is TGTGCCAGTAGTATCATGGGGGCTTCCTATGGCTACACCTTC. This encodes CASSIMGASYGYTF.

This chain links TRBV6-5 with TRBJ2-7; 7 positions agree with TRBD2. Trimming took 2 bases from V and 5 from J; bases not matched to a gene: 6. CDR1 and CDR2 from the germline V gene are MNHEY and SVGAGI. The CDR3 spans 14 residues. The CDR3 DNA sequence: TGTGCCAGCAGTTACGCGGGAGCCCAGAACGAGCAGTACTTC. Protein: CASSYAGAQNEQYF.

The chain recombines TRBV6-1 with TRBJ1-2, with D hard to call. Germline CDR1 reads MNHNS; CDR2 reads SASEGT. The CDR3 totals 11 residues. The V end was cut by 4 bases, the J end by 8 bases, with 8 bases between. CDR3 sequence (DNA): TGTGCCAGCAGTGCCCCCCAGGGCTACACCTTC. Translating gives CASSAPQGYTF.

This sequence joins TRBV7-9 and TRBJ1-2, with a weak D call TRBD1 (6 bases). The ends were cut back, 5 bases at V and 4 bases at J, with 8 bases in the middle. The germline V gene encodes CDR1 SEHNR and CDR2 FQNEAQ (reference sequence). This CDR3 comprises 12 residues. CDR3 residues: CASSRQVYGYTF. For the CDR3, the DNA is TGTGCCAGCAGCCGACAGGTCTATGGCTACACCTTC.

This chain uses TRBV30 with TRBJ1-4; maybe TRBD1 (5 bases). CDR3 length: 13 residues. Trimming pared 8 bases from V and 8 bases from J, leaving 18 bases between. Germline CDR1 is GTSNPN and CDR2 is SVGIG (reference sequence). Written as DNA, the CDR3 is TGTGCCGGGGGGGGTGGGCCGGGGGAAAAACTGTTTTTT. It is translated as CAGGGGPGEKLFF.

The rearrangement joins TRBV19 to TRBJ2-2; TRBD1 aligns across 11 bases. Trimming cost V 5 bases and J 5 bases; bases outside gene matches: 7. CDR1 is LNHDA, CDR2 SQIVND, per germline (reference sequence). CDR3 length: 16 residues. The CDR3 sequence: CASSARTGGYTGELFF. CDR3 in DNA: TGTGCCAGTAGTGCAAGGACAGGGGGCTATACCGGGGAGCTGTTTTTT.

V and J are TRBV6-5 and TRBJ1-1, with D unresolved. The CDR3 runs to 14 residues. Germline assignment: CDR1 MNHEY and CDR2 SVGAGI. With 5 bases removed from V and 1 base from J, the gap between germline ends came to 11 bases. The CDR3 nucleotides are TGTGCCAGCAGTCCCGGATTAGGGAACACTGAAGCTTTCTTT. Protein: CASSPGLGNTEAFF.

The chain carries TRBV25-1 and TRBJ1-3; unclear D gene. Germline CDR1 reads MGHDK; CDR2 reads SYGVNS. Deletions cut 1 base from V and 8 bases from J, with 9 bases between. The CDR3 spans 13 residues. CDR3 in DNA: TGTGCCAGCAGTGAATGGGCAGGAGACACCATATATTTT. This translates into CASSEWAGDTIYF.

This chain links TRBV7-6 with TRBJ1-4; 8 nucleotides match TRBD1. CDR3 length equals 17 residues. Germline-derived CDR1 and CDR2 are SGHVS and FNYEAQ. The V segment lost 1 base and the J segment 7 bases; nucleotides outside the gene matches: 11. As DNA, the CDR3 is TGTGCCAGCAGCTTAGAGGCCACAGGGGGGGGACCTGAAAAACTGTTTTTT. Translating it yields CASSLEATGGGPEKLFF.

The V call is TRBV15, the J call TRBJ2-2; TRBD2 might be the D (6 bases). V lost 4 bases and J 3 bases, leaving 12 bases between the germline ends. Germline V CDR1 and CDR2: LNHNV, YYDKDF (reference sequence). The CDR3 runs to 15 residues. This chain's CDR3 is CATSNRDSYTGELFF. The DNA for the CDR3 is TGTGCCACCAGCAACCGGGACTCTTACACCGGGGAGCTGTTTTTT.

The rearrangement uses TRBV6-1 and TRBJ1-2; the D is unclear. This CDR3 spans 14 amino acids. V was cut by 7 bases and J by 0 bases, with 12 bases left in between. The germline CDR1 and CDR2 sequences are MNHNS and SASEGT. In DNA, the CDR3 is TGTGCCAGCACCAACGGGCCTGCTAACTATGGCTACACCTTC. Translation: CASTNGPANYGYTF.

This clone came up once. The chain combines TRBV7-9 with TRBJ2-7; 7 bases fit TRBD1. J was trimmed by 0 bases and V by 4 bases; bases with no gene match: 6. Germline V lookup: CDR1 SEHNR, CDR2 FQNEAQ (reference sequence). CDR3 length: 15 residues. This CDR3 reads CASSSLYRGSYEQYF. CDR3 coding DNA: TGTGCCAGCAGCTCGTTATACAGGGGCTCCTACGAGCAGTACTTC.

This sequence joins TRBV4-1 and TRBJ2-7; TRBD1 might be the D (6 bases). This CDR3 comprises 13 residues. The V gene's germline CDR1 is MGHRA and CDR2 YSYEKL. Trimming stripped 3 bases from V and 3 bases from J, with 9 bases between. The CDR3: CASSQTGLYEQYF. The CDR3, as DNA: TGCGCCAGCAGCCAGACAGGTCTCTACGAGCAGTACTTC.

The DNA for the CDR3 is TGCGCCAGCAGCCAAGATCGTGACAGGGTCGGGACAACTAATGAAAAACTGTTTTTT. Amino acids: CASSQDRDRVGTTNEKLFF. The rearrangement uses TRBV4-1 and TRBJ1-4; TRBD1 aligns across 7 bases. J was trimmed by 0 bases and V by 0 bases; bases with no gene match: 10. CDR1 and CDR2 (germline): MGHRA, YSYEKL. The CDR3 covers 19 residues.